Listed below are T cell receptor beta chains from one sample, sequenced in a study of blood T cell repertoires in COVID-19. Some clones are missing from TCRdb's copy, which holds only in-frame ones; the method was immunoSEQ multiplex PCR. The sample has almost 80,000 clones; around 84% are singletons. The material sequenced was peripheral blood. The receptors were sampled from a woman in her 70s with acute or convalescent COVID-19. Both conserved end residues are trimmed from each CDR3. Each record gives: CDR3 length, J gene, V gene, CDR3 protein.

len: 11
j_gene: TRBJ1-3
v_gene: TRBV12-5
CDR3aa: ASGPNSGNTIY

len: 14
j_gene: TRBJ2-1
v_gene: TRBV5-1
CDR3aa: ASSTLTSGRYNEQF

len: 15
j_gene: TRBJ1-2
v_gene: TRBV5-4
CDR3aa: ASSPARGTGRPYGYT

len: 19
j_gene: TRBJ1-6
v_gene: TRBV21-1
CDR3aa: ASSKEDRPNRGDSYNSPLH

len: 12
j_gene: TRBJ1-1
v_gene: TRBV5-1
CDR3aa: ASTEGGASTEAF

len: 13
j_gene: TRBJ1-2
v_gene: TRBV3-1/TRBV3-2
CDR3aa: ASSQAQGPSYGYT

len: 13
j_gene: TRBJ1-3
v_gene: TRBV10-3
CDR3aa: AIRQGADSGNTIY

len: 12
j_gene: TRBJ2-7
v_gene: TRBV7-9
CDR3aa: ASSPETGIHEQY

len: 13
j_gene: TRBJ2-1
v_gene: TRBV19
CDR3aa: ASSTGTGTHNEQF

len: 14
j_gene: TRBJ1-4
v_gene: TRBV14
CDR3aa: ASSQEGFGANEKLF

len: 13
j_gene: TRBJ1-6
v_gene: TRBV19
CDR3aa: ASKEQYSYNSPLH

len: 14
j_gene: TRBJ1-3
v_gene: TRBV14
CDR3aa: ASSQVSWEPGNTIY

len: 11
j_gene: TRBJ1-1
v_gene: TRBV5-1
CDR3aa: ASSLNMNTEAF

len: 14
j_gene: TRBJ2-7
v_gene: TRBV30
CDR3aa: AWGRRGQIPAYEQY

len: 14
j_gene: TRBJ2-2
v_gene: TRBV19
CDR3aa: ASSIQAGAASGELF

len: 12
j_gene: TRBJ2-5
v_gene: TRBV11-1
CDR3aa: ASSYWDSGETQY

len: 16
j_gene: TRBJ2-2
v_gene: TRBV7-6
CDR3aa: ASSSILTGGPNTGELF

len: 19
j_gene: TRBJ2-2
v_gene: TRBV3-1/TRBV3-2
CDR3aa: ASSQAGLAGGGLGGTGELF

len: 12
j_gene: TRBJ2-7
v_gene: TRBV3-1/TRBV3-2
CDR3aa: ASSSGTRGLEQY

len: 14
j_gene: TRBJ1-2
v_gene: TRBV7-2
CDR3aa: ASSPRTGNANYGYT

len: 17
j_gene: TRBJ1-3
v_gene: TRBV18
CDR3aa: ASSPRGRLGGPSGNTIY

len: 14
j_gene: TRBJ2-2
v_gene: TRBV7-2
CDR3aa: ASSPRGGMNTGELF

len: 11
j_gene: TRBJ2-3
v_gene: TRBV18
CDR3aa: ASSLSGADTQY

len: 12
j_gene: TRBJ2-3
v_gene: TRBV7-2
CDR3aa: ASRRVSGMDTQY

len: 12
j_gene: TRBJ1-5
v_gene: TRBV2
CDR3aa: ASNQLSMDQPQH

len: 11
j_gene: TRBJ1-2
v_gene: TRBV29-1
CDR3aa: SVGTGIDYGYT

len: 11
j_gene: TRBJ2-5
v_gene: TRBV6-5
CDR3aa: ASQIDRQETQY

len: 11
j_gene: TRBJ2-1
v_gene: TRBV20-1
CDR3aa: SASPRPYNEQF

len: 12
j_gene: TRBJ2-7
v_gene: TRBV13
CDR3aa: ASSLGGRWNEQY

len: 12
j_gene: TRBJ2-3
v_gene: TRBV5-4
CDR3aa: ASSLEPKGDTQY

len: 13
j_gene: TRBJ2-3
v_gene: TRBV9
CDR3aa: ASSGMRLSTDTQY

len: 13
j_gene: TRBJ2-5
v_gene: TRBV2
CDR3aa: ASRPGLAFQETQY

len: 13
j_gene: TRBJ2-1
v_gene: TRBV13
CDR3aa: ASSFPGQGGNEQF

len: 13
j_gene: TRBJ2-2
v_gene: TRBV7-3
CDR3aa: ASSPTLDSTGELF

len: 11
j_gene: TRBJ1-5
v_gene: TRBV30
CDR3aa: AWSVSLDQPQH

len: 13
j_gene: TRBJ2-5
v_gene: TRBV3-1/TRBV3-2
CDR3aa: ASTAAGVSSETQY